This T cell receptor (beta chain) was sequenced during a study of blood T cell repertoires in COVID-19. Trimming removed 0 bases from V and 4 bases from J, with 10 bases in between. Germline CDR1 is LNHNV and CDR2 is YYDKDF (reference sequence). The CDR3 length is 14 residues. Profiled with immunoSEQ multiplex PCR; TCRdb holds only in-frame clones, not every one. There are tens of thousands of clones in the sample; approximately 86% occur only once, and about 2% lies in the top ten. The chain employs TRBV15 and TRBJ2-7; D is possibly TRBD2 (6 bases). The sequence was obtained from a man aged 50 or older with active or convalescent COVID-19. The sample was peripheral blood. This CDR3 is CATSRDLGGYEQYF. DNA for the CDR3: TGTGCCACCAGCAGAGATTTGGGGGGATACGAGCAGTACTTC. Combining the CDR3 with reference TRBV15 and TRBJ2-7 gives the whole variable domain DAMVIQNPRYQVTQFGKPVTLSCSQTLNHNVMYWYQQKSSQAPKLLFHYYDKDFNNEADTPDNFQSRRPNTSFCFLDIRSPGLGDTAMYLCATSRDLGGYEQYFGPGTRLTVT.